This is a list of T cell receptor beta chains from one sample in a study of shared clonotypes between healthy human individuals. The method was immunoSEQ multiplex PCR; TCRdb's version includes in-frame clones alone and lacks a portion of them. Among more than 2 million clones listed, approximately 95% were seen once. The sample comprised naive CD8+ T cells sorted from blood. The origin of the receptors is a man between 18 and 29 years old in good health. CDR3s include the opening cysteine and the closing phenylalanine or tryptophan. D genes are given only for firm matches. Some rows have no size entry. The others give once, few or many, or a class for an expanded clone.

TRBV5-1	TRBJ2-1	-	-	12	CASSSDYNEQFF	TGCGCCAGCAGCTCCGACTACAATGAGCAGTTCTTC
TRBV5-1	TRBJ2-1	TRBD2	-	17	CASSGGLAGETYNEQFF	TGCGCCAGCAGCGGGGGACTAGCGGGAGAGACCTACAATGAGCAGTTCTTC
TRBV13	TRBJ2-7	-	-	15	CASSLAGQGKYEQYF	TGTGCCAGCAGCTTGGCGGGACAAGGGAAGTACGAGCAGTACTTC
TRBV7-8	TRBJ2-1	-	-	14	CASMGIERINEQFF	TGTGCCAGCATGGGGATTGAGCGGATCAATGAGCAGTTCTTC
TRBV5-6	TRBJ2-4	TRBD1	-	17	CASSLQGQGLTKNIQYF	TGTGCCAGCAGCTTGCAGGGACAGGGATTAACCAAAAACATTCAGTACTTC
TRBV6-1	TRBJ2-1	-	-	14	CASSTTGLYNEQFF	TGTGCCAGCAGTACCACGGGGCTATACAATGAGCAGTTCTTC
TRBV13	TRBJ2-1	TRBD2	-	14	CASALAGGYNEQFF	TGTGCCAGCGCACTAGCGGGGGGCTACAATGAGCAGTTCTTC
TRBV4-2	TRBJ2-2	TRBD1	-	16	CASSPGQGWETGELFF	TGTGCCAGCAGCCCGGGACAGGGTTGGGAAACCGGGGAGCTGTTTTTT
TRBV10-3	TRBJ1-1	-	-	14	CAIRPKRGNTEAFF	TGTGCCATCAGACCGAAACGAGGGAACACTGAAGCTTTCTTT
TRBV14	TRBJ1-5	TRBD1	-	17	CASSQDTGQGDDQPQHF	TGTGCCAGCAGCCAAGATACGGGACAGGGGGATGATCAGCCCCAGCATTTT
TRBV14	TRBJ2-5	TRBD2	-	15	CASSRGAGVSVTQYF	TGTGCCAGCAGCCGGGGAGCGGGAGTGTCTGTGACCCAGTACTTC
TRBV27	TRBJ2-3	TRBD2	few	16	CASSQGLAGGTDTQYF	TGTGCCAGCAGTCAAGGACTAGCGGGGGGCACAGATACGCAGTATTTT
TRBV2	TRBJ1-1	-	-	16	CASSGETLAMNTEAFF	TGTGCCAGCAGTGGGGAGACTCTTGCGATGAACACTGAAGCTTTCTTT
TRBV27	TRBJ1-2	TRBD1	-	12	CASRTGGNGYTF	TGTGCCAGCAGAACAGGGGGCAATGGCTACACCTTC
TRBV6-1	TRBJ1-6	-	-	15	CASSEESSYNSPLHF	TGTGCCAGCAGTGAAGAAAGCTCCTATAATTCACCCCTCCACTTT
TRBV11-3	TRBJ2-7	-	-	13	CASSLGLNYEQYF	TGTGCCAGCAGCTTAGGACTGAACTACGAGCAGTACTTC
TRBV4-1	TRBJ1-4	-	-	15	CASSQDPQANEKLFF	TGCGCCAGCAGCCAAGATCCGCAAGCTAATGAAAAACTGTTTTTT
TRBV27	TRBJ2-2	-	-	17	CASSPYATDGATGELFF	TGTGCCAGCAGCCCTTACGCCACGGACGGGGCCACCGGGGAGCTGTTTTTT
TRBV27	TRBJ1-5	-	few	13	CASSLASGQPQHF	TGTGCCAGCAGTCTAGCATCGGGACAGCCCCAGCATTTT
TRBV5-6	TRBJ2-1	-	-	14	CASSQRGAYNEQFF	TGTGCCAGCAGCCAGAGGGGGGCCTACAATGAGCAGTTCTTC
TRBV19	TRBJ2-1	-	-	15	CASSIRPINLNEQFF	TGTGCCAGTAGTATTAGACCGATAAATCTTAATGAGCAGTTCTTC
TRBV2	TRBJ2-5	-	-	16	CASSVQSLGEQETQYF	TGTGCCAGCAGTGTCCAATCCTTGGGGGAACAAGAGACCCAGTACTTC
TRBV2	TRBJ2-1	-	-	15	CASSPGTSSTIEQFF	TGTGCCAGCAGTCCCGGGACTTCCTCTACAATTGAGCAGTTCTTC
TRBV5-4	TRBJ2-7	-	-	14	CASSLLSSSYEQYF	TGTGCCAGCAGTCTGCTATCTAGCTCCTACGAGCAGTACTTC